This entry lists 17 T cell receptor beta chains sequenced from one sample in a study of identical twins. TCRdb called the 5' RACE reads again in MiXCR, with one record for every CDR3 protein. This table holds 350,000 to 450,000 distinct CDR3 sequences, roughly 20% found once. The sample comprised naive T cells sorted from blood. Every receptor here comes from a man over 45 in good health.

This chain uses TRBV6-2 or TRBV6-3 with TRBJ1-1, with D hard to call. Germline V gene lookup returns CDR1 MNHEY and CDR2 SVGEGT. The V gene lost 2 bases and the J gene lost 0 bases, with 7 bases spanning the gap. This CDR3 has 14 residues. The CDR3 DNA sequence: TGTGCCAGCAGTTACAATCTGCTGAACACTGAAGCTTTCTTT. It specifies CASSYNLLNTEAFF.

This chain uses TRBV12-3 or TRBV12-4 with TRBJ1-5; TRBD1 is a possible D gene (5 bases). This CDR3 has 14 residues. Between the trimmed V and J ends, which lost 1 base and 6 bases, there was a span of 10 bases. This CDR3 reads CASSLGPGTQPQHF. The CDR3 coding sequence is TGTGCCAGCAGTTTAGGGCCAGGGACTCAGCCCCAGCATTTT.

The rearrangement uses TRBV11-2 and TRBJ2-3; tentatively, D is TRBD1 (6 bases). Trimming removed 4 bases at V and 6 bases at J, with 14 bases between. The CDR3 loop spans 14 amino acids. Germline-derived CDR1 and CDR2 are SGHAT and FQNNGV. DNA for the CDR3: TGTGCCAGCAGCTGGGGGCCTACCTTGGATACGCAGTATTTT. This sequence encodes CASSWGPTLDTQYF.

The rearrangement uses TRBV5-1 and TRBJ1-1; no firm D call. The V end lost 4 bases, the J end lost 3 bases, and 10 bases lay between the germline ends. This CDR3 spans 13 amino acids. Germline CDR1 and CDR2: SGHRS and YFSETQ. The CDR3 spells CASSPRVDTEAFF. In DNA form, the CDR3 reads TGCGCCAGCAGCCCCCGGGTCGACACTGAAGCTTTCTTT.

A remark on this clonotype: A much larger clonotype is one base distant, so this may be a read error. CDR3 sequence reads: CASGLGGGPSYNEQFF. CDR3 bases: TGCGCCAGCGGCTTGGGTGGGGGACCTAGCTACAATGAGCAGTTCTTC. The chain combines TRBV5-1 with TRBJ2-1; D tentatively fits TRBD1 or TRBD2 (5 bases each). The CDR3 is made up of 16 amino acids. Germline V gene sequence: CDR1 SGHRS, CDR2 YFSETQ.

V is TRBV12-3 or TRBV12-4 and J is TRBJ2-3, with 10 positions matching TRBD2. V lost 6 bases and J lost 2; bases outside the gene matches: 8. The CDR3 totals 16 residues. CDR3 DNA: TGTGCCAGCAGCCTTAGCGGGAGGATCGCCACAGATACGCAGTATTTT. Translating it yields CASSLSGRIATDTQYF.

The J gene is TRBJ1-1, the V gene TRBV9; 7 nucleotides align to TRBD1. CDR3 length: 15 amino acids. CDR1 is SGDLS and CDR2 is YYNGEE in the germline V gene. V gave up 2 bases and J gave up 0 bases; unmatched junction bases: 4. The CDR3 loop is CASSVGDRLNTEAFF. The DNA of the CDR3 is TGTGCCAGCAGCGTGGGGGACAGATTGAACACTGAAGCTTTCTTT.

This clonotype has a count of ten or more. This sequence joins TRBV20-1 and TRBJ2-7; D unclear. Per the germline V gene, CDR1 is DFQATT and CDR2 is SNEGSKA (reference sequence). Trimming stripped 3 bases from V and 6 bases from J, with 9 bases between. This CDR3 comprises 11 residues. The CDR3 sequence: CSARSRTEQYF. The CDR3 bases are TGCAGTGCTAGGTCTAGGACCGAGCAGTACTTC.

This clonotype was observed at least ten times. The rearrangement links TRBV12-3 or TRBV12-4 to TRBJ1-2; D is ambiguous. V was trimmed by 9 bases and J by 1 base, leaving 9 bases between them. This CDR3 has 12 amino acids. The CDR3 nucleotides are TGTGCCAGTTTTGAGATTAACTATGGCTACACCTTC. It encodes CASFEINYGYTF.

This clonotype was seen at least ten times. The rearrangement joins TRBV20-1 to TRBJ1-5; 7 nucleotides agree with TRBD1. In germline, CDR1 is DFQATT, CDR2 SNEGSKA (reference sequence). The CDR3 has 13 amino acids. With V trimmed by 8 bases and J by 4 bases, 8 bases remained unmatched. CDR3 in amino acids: CSIRDSHNQPQHF. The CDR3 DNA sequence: TGCAGTATCCGGGACAGTCATAATCAGCCCCAGCATTTT.

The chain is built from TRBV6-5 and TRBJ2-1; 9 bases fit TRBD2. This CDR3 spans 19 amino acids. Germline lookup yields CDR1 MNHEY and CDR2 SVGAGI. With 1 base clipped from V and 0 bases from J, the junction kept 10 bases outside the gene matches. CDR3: CASSYFGTSPRNSYNEQFF. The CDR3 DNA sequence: TGTGCCAGCAGTTACTTCGGGACTAGCCCCCGAAACTCCTACAATGAGCAGTTCTTC.

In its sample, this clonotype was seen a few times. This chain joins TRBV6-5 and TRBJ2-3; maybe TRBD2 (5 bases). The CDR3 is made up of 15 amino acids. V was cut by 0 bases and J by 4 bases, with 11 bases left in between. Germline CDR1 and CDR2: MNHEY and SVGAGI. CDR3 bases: TGTGCCAGCAGTTACTCGAGCGGCGCCTCAGATACGCAGTATTTT. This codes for CASSYSSGASDTQYF.

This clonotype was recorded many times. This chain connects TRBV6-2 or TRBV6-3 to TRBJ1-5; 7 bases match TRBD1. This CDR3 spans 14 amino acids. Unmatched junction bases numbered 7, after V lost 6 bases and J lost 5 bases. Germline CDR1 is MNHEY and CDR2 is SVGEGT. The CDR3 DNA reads TGTGCCAGCAGAAACCGACAGGGCTATCAGCCCCAGCATTTT. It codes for CASRNRQGYQPQHF.

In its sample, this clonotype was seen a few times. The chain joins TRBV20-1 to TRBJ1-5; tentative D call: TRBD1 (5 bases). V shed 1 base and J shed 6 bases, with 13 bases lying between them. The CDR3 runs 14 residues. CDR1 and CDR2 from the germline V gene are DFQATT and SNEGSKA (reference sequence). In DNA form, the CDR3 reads TGCAGTGCTAGAGCCAGGGTTGTCGGTCAGCCCCAGCATTTT. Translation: CSARARVVGQPQHF.

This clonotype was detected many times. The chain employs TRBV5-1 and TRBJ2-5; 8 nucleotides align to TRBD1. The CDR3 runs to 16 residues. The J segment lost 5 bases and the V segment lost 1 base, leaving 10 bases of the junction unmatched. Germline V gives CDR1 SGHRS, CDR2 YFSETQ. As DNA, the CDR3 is TGCGCCAGCAGCTTGACCGACAGGGGTGGTGGTGAGACCCAGTACTTC. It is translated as CASSLTDRGGGETQYF.

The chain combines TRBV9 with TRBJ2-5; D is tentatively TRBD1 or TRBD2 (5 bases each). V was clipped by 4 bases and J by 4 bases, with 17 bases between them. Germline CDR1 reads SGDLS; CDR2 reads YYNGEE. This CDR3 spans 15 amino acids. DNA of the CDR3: TGTGCCAGCAGCAAGAGGGACCTTTACGGAGAGACCCAGTACTTC. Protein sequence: CASSKRDLYGETQYF.

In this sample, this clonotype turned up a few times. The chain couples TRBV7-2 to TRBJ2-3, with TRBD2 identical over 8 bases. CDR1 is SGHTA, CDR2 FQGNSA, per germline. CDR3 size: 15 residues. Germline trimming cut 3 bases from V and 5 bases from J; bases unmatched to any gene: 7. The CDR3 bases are TGTGCCAGCAGCTTCGGCGGGGGGCCCCTAGATACGCAGTATTTT. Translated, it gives CASSFGGGPLDTQYF.